Following are 25 T cell receptor beta chains from one sample sequenced in a study of cytomegalovirus exposure and HLA in healthy donors. Profiled with immunoSEQ multiplex PCR; TCRdb holds only in-frame clones, not every one. The data show some 150,000 clones, with about 95% seen just once and around 1.9% held by the top ten. The material sequenced was PBMCs. The source of these receptors is a young man in good health and CMV-seropositive.

J is TRBJ2-1 and V is TRBV9; 9 positions match TRBD2. Germline values: CDR1 SGDLS, CDR2 YYNGEE. V lost 4 bases to trimming and J lost 4 bases; unmatched junction nucleotides: 9. The CDR3 contains 16 residues. The CDR3 loop reads CASSLRAGGGYNEQFF. In DNA, the CDR3 is TGTGCCAGCAGCCTCCGAGCGGGAGGTGGGTACAATGAGCAGTTCTTC.

The rearrangement links TRBV4-1 to TRBJ2-7; D perhaps matches TRBD2 (5 bases). The CDR3 sequence is 14 residues long. Germline CDR1 and CDR2: MGHRA and YSYEKL. V dropped 4 bases and J dropped 4 bases, with 14 bases sitting between them. The CDR3 DNA sequence: TGCGCCAGCAGCCGCGCCGAAGAGGGTTACGAGCAGTACTTC. It is translated as CASSRAEEGYEQYF.

This clone showed up just once. The V and J genes are TRBV6-1 and TRBJ2-3; D is unresolved. The CDR3 is 12 amino acids. Germline lookup yields CDR1 MNHNS and CDR2 SASEGT. Trimming cost V 6 bases and J 2 bases, with 6 bases left between them. The CDR3 loop reads CASRSDTDTQYF. DNA for the CDR3: TGTGCCAGCAGGTCAGACACAGATACGCAGTATTTT.

The CDR3 region has the DNA TGTGCCAGCTCTAGCATGTCAATGAACACTGAAGCTTTCTTT. Protein product: CASSSMSMNTEAFF. J is TRBJ1-1 and V is TRBV28; D unclear. The V and J ends lost 8 bases and 0 bases respectively, with 13 bases between them. CDR1 is MDHEN and CDR2 is SYDVKM in the germline V gene. The CDR3 has 14 residues. The full variable domain, completed using reference TRBV28 and TRBJ1-1, is DVKVTQSSRYLVKRTGEKVFLECVQDMDHENMFWYRQDPGLGLRLIYFSYDVKMKEKGDIPEGYSVSREKKERFSLILESASTNQTSMYLCASSSMSMNTEAFFGQGTRLTVV.

This clone is a singleton in its sample. V usage is TRBV7-9 and J usage is TRBJ2-1; D unclear. The CDR3 covers 14 residues. Trimming removed 5 bases at V and 9 bases at J, with 17 bases between. Germline-derived CDR1 and CDR2 are SEHNR and FQNEAQ (reference sequence). CDR3 protein: CASSPGSARGEQFF. The CDR3 DNA follows: TGTGCCAGCAGCCCTGGTTCTGCGAGAGGTGAGCAGTTCTTC. Full variable domain (outside the CDR3, taken from reference TRBV7-9 and TRBJ2-1): DTGVSQNPRHKITKRGQNVTFRCDPISEHNRLYWYRQTLGQGPEFLTYFQNEAQLEKSRLLSDRFSAERPKGSFSTLEIQRTEQGDSAMYLCASSPGSARGEQFFGPGTRLTVL.

This sequence joins TRBV5-1 and TRBJ2-7, with D perhaps TRBD2 (6 bases). CDR1 is SGHRS and CDR2 is YFSETQ in the germline V gene. The CDR3 runs to 13 residues. The germline V and J ends were trimmed by 3 bases and 5 bases, with 12 bases remaining between them. DNA of the CDR3: TGCGCCAGCAGCTCCGAGTGGGGGGACGAGCAGTACTTC. This gives the protein CASSSEWGDEQYF. The entire variable domain, with the rest obtained from reference TRBV5-1 and TRBJ2-7, is as follows: KAGVTQTPRYLIKTRGQQVTLSCSPISGHRSVSWYQQTPGQGLQFLFEYFSETQRNKGNFPGRFSGRQFSNSRSEMNVSTLELGDSALYLCASSSEWGDEQYFGPGTRLTVT.

The chain employs TRBV18 and TRBJ2-5; D perhaps matches TRBD2 (6 bases). This CDR3 spans 17 amino acids. V lost 0 bases to trimming and J lost 2 bases, with 16 bases between them. Germline lookup yields CDR1 KGHSH and CDR2 LQKENI. CDR3: CASSPPSRGINQETQYF. For the CDR3, the DNA is TGTGCCAGCTCACCACCGAGTCGCGGGATCAATCAAGAGACCCAGTACTTC.

The genes are TRBV28 and TRBJ1-2, with TRBD1 as a possible D gene (5 bases). The CDR3 totals 14 residues. The ends were cut back, 4 bases at V and 0 bases at J, with 9 bases in the middle. The germline V gene encodes CDR1 MDHEN and CDR2 SYDVKM. The CDR3 DNA is TGTGCCAGCAGTTCGGGACTGACTAACTATGGCTACACCTTC. Translation: CASSSGLTNYGYTF.

V is TRBV5-1 and J is TRBJ2-3, with D possibly matching TRBD2 (5 bases). The CDR3 has 16 residues. Germline V gives CDR1 SGHRS, CDR2 YFSETQ. The germline V and J ends were trimmed by 0 bases and 0 bases, with 11 bases remaining between them. CDR3 sequence reads: CASSLGASSSTDTQYF. The CDR3 coding sequence is TGCGCCAGCAGCTTGGGGGCTAGCAGTAGCACAGATACGCAGTATTTT.

The chain couples TRBV25-1 to TRBJ2-3, with TRBD2 matching 10 bases. The length of the CDR3 is 17 residues. Trimming took 3 bases from V and 0 from J; bases not matched to a gene: 6. CDR1 MGHDK and CDR2 SYGVNS come from the germline V gene. CDR3 in DNA: TGTGCCAGCAGTGAGCAGAGACTAGCGGGTAGCACAGATACGCAGTATTTT. Protein: CASSEQRLAGSTDTQYF.

The CDR3 loop is CASSGGQGVNGYTF. Written as DNA, the CDR3 is TGCGCCAGCAGCGGGGGACAGGGGGTCAATGGCTACACCTTC. V and J are TRBV5-1 and TRBJ1-2; 11 nucleotides agree with TRBD1. Germline values: CDR1 SGHRS, CDR2 YFSETQ. The V and J ends lost 4 bases and 6 bases, in that order; junction bases with no gene match: 5. This CDR3 comprises 14 residues.

Only one count was recorded for this clone. The V gene is TRBV7-2, the J gene TRBJ2-5, with TRBD2 matching 12 bases. The trim removed 4 bases at V and 4 bases at J, leaving 4 bases unmatched. The CDR3 has 15 amino acids. Germline loops: CDR1 SGHTA, CDR2 FQGNSA. CDR3 DNA: TGTGCCAGCAGCTCCGCGGGACTAGCGGGAGAGACCCAGTACTTC. It yields the protein CASSSAGLAGETQYF.

V usage is TRBV30 and J usage is TRBJ1-1; TRBD1 matches at 11 bases. The CDR3 totals 13 residues. CDR1 GTSNPN and CDR2 SVGIG come from the germline V gene (reference sequence). The V and J ends lost 6 bases and 5 bases, in that order; junction bases with no gene match: 5. CDR3 DNA sequence: TGTGCCTGCCCGGGACAGGGGGGGACTGAAGCTTTCTTT. Translated: CACPGQGGTEAFF.

This chain connects TRBV27 to TRBJ2-1, with 7 bases aligning to TRBD2. V was clipped by 2 bases and J by 10 bases; unmatched bases: 14. Germline V gene lookup returns CDR1 MNHEY and CDR2 SMNVEV (reference sequence). This CDR3 comprises 16 residues. For the CDR3, the DNA is TGTGCCAGCAGTTTAAGGCTAGCGGAACCCGGCGGGGAGCAGTTCTTC. Amino acid sequence: CASSLRLAEPGGEQFF.

This chain joins TRBV5-1 and TRBJ2-7; TRBD2 is a possible D gene (9 bases). CDR1 and CDR2 from the germline V gene are SGHRS and YFSETQ. This CDR3 has 16 amino acids. Trimming removed 1 base at V and 2 bases at J, with 16 bases between. The CDR3 coding sequence is TGCGCCAGCAGCTTGCAGGGGGCTAGCGGGACCTACGAGCAGTACTTC. Its protein product is CASSLQGASGTYEQYF.

In the case of this clone: Germline is not matched at one junction end, which may reflect a read error. The genes are TRBV7-7 and TRBJ2-5, with TRBD2 matching 7 bases. This CDR3 comprises 15 residues. Germline V gene lookup returns CDR1 SSHAT and CDR2 FNYEAQ (reference sequence). The CDR3 region has the DNA TGTGCTAGCAGCGCAGGACTAGGACCGGGAGAGACCCAGTACTTC. Translating gives CASSAGLGPGETQYF.

The chain links TRBV5-1 to TRBJ2-1; TRBD2 aligns across 8 bases. The CDR3 runs to 14 residues. Germline trimming cut 4 bases from V and 8 bases from J; bases unmatched to any gene: 8. CDR1 SGHRS and CDR2 YFSETQ come from the germline V gene. CDR3 amino acids: CASSPGLARDEQFF. DNA of the CDR3: TGCGCCAGCAGCCCTGGACTAGCTCGGGATGAGCAGTTCTTC. Supplemented by reference TRBV5-1 and TRBJ2-1, the full variable domain reads KAGVTQTPRYLIKTRGQQVTLSCSPISGHRSVSWYQQTPGQGLQFLFEYFSETQRNKGNFPGRFSGRQFSNSRSEMNVSTLELGDSALYLCASSPGLARDEQFFGPGTRLTVL.

This chain uses TRBV21-1 with TRBJ1-6; no DNA check was done on the table's D call, TRBD1. TRBV21-1 counts as a pseudogene. The CDR3 runs 19 residues. The CDR3 nucleotides read TGTGCCAGGGGCCACGGTCGTGTAGTTCAGAGCTCCTATAATTCACCCCTCCACTTT. Translating gives CARGHGRVVQSSYNSPLHF.

The chain has TRBV7-9 and TRBJ1-1; D perhaps matches TRBD1 (5 bases). V lost 1 base to trimming and J lost 1 base, with 10 bases between them. The germline gives CDR1 SEHNR, CDR2 FQNEAQ (reference sequence). The CDR3 runs 15 residues. The CDR3 bases are TGTGCCAGCAGCTTAGTCCCCACAGGGAACACTGAAGCTTTCTTT. As protein: CASSLVPTGNTEAFF.

The rearrangement joins TRBV15 to TRBJ1-2, with D unresolved. Germline V gene sequence: CDR1 LNHNV, CDR2 YYDKDF (reference sequence). With 4 bases removed from V and 8 bases from J, the gap between germline ends came to 17 bases. The CDR3 has 14 residues. In nucleotides, the CDR3 is TGTGCCACCAGCACATCCGGGATCCGCGGGGGCTACACCTTC. Its translation is CATSTSGIRGGYTF.

The chain uses TRBV9 and TRBJ2-2, with D uncertain. The CDR3 has 15 amino acids. Looked up from germline, CDR1 is SGDLS and CDR2 is YYNGEE. V lost 0 bases, J lost 2 bases, and 8 bases lay in between. Written as DNA, the CDR3 is TGTGCCAGCAGCGTAGATACTACAAACACCGGGGAGCTGTTTTTT. Protein sequence: CASSVDTTNTGELFF.

V and J are TRBV11-2 and TRBJ2-7; unclear D gene. The germline V gene has CDR1 SGHAT and CDR2 FQNNGV. This CDR3 comprises 15 residues. V was clipped by 1 base and J by 3 bases, with 13 bases between them. The chain's CDR3 is CASSLAAAQYYEQYF. DNA for the CDR3: TGTGCCAGCAGCTTAGCGGCGGCCCAGTACTACGAGCAGTACTTC. Full variable domain (remainder filled in from reference TRBV11-2 and TRBJ2-7): EAGVAQSPRYKIIEKRQSVAFWCNPISGHATLYWYQQILGQGPKLLIQFQNNGVVDDSQLPKDRFSAERLKGVDSTLKIQPAKLEDSAVYLCASSLAAAQYYEQYFGPGTRLTVT.

This rearrangement joins TRBV4-2 to TRBJ1-5; no clear D. The CDR3 is 13 amino acids. CDR1 and CDR2 (germline): LGHNA, YNFKEQ. The V end was cut by 1 base, the J end by 6 bases, with 7 bases between. As DNA, the CDR3 is TGTGCCAGCAGCCAAGCCGGCGGTCAGCCCCAGCATTTT. This codes for CASSQAGGQPQHF.

This rearrangement joins TRBV5-1 to TRBJ1-1, with 9 positions matching TRBD1. V dropped 4 bases and J dropped 4; count of bases not matched to a gene: 5. The germline V gene has CDR1 SGHRS and CDR2 YFSETQ. The CDR3 sequence is 14 residues long. The CDR3 DNA follows: TGCGCCAGCAGCACGGGACAGGGAATCACTGAAGCTTTCTTT. As protein: CASSTGQGITEAFF.

The V and J genes are TRBV4-2 and TRBJ2-7; TRBD2 matches at 9 bases. The CDR3 totals 16 residues. V trimming: 0 bases; J trimming: 0 bases; junction bases outside the gene matches: 3. Germline V gene lookup returns CDR1 LGHNA and CDR2 YNFKEQ. For the CDR3, the DNA is TGTGCCAGCAGCCAAGATCGGGGACTAGCCTCCTACGAGCAGTACTTC. This encodes CASSQDRGLASYEQYF.